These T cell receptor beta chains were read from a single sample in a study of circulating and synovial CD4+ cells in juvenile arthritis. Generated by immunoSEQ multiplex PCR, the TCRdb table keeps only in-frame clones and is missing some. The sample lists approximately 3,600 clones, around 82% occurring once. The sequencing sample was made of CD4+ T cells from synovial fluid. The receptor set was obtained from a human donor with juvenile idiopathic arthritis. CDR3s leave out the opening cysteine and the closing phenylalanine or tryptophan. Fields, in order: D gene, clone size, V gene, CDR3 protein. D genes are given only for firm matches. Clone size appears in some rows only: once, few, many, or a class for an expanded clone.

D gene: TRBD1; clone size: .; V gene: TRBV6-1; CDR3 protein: ASSEDGTGNRTWGYT
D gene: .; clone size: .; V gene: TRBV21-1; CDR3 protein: ASSGRDRGLVSYNEQF
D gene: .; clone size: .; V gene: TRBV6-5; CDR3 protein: ASSLLASQETQY
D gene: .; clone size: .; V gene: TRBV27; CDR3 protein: ASSLGRGGEQF
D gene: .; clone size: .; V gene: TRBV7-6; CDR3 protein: ASSLRGSGANVLT
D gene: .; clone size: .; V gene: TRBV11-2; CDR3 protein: ASSLLQGNPGNEQF
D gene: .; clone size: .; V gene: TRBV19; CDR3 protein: ASSPHERGNYGYT
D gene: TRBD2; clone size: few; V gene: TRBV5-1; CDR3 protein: ASSRTSGRDHEQF
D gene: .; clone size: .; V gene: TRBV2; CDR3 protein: ASSEAVGDKFY
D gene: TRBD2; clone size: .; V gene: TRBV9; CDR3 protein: ASSVGGRDNIQY
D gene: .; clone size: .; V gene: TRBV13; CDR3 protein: ASRFSRGSKGVNTEAF
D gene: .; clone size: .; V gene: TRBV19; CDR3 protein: ASTPKDISYNEQF
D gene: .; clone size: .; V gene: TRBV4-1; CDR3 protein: ASSQGFFHVRETEAF
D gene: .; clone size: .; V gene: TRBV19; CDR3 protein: ASSIDIRETGELF
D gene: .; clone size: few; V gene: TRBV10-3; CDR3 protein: AIRPDGLGYT
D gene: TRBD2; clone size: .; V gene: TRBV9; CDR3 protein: ASSSGTTSYEQY
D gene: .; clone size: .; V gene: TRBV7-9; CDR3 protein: ASSLAYRESEQY
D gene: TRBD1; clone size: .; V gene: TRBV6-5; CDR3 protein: ASRGTGRETQY
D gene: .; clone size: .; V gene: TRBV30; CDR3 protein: AWSTRVVGGYT
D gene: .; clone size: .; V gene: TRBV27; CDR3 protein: ASSSGQMRNTEAF
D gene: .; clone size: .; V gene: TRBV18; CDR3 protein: ASSPRTVVDSPLH
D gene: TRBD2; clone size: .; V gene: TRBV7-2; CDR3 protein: ASSLLAGGSTQY
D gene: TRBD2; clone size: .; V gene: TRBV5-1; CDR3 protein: ASSRTSGGYNEQF
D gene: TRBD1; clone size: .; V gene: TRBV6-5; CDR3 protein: ASSVGQGAYQPQH
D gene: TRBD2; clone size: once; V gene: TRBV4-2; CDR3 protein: ASSQELAGGGAGTSEQF
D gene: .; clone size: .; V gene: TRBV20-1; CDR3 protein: SAIRLRGYT
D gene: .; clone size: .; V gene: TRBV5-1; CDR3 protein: ASSFAASWSNEQF
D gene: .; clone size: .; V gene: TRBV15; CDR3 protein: ATSRVPSSYEQY
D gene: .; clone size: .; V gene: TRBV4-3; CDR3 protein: ASSQDPGVGNEQF
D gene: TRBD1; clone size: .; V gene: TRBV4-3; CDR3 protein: ASSQVDFGTGNYGYT
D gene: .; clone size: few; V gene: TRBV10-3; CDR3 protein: AISPAYNEQF
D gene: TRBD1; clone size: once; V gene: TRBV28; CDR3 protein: ASSTPAGQAYEQY
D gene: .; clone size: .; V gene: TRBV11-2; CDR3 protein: ASSSMQEARSSPLH